A single sample is the source of the 14 T cell receptor beta chains below, sequenced in a study of cytomegalovirus exposure and HLA in healthy donors. Both 60 Vbeta primers and 13 Jbeta primers went into the PCR. The protocol was immunoSEQ multiplex PCR, while the TCRdb copy is restricted to in-frame clones and leaves out a portion. This repertoire shows about 96,000 clones, roughly 79% found once; its top ten account for around an eighth. What was sequenced was PBMCs. These receptors originate from a woman aged 70-85 years in good health and CMV-seropositive.

This chain uses TRBV15 with TRBJ1-4, with TRBD1 identical over 12 bases. The CDR3 length is 19 residues. Germline loops: CDR1 LNHNV, CDR2 YYDKDF (reference sequence). Trimming at V came to 3 bases and at J to 0 bases, leaving 8 bases not matched to a gene. CDR3 protein: CATSRTPGQGAATNEKLFF. The CDR3 bases are TGTGCCACCAGCAGGACCCCGGGACAGGGGGCCGCAACTAATGAAAAACTGTTTTTT.

The chain recombines TRBV6-5 with TRBJ2-5, with TRBD1 matching 8 bases. The V gene's germline CDR1 is MNHEY and CDR2 SVGAGI. CDR3 length equals 13 residues. V shed 8 bases, J shed 1 base, and the junction held 3 bases outside the gene matches. CDR3 loop: CASQQGGQETQYF. DNA of the CDR3: TGTGCCAGCCAACAGGGGGGCCAAGAGACCCAGTACTTC.

The table lists this clone with many counts. This rearrangement joins TRBV7-6 to TRBJ2-2, with D possibly TRBD2 on 6 matching bases. In germline, CDR1 is SGHVS, CDR2 FNYEAQ. The length of the CDR3 is 16 residues. The V gene lost 6 bases and the J gene lost 0 bases, with 14 bases spanning the gap. CDR3 residues: CASRLLGGSNTGELFF. CDR3 DNA: TGTGCCAGCAGACTCTTGGGGGGATCGAACACCGGGGAGCTGTTTTTT.

The gene calls are TRBV11-2 and TRBJ2-5, with 13 nucleotides matching TRBD2. This CDR3 has 15 residues. The V and J ends lost 5 bases and 5 bases, in that order; junction bases with no gene match: 5. Germline assignment: CDR1 SGHAT and CDR2 FQNNGV. The CDR3 loop is CASSPRTSGGETQYF. The CDR3 coding sequence is TGTGCCAGCAGCCCCAGGACTAGCGGGGGTGAGACCCAGTACTTC.

V and J are TRBV25-1 and TRBJ2-5; D possibly corresponds to TRBD2 (6 bases). The germline V gene has CDR1 MGHDK and CDR2 SYGVNS. This CDR3 has 13 residues. Trimming pared 4 bases from V and 7 bases from J, leaving 13 bases between. The CDR3 sequence: CASSASGAPTQYF. The CDR3, as DNA: TGTGCCAGCAGTGCCTCGGGAGCTCCGACCCAGTACTTC.

J is TRBJ1-4 and V is TRBV27; TRBD1 is a possible D gene (5 bases). Germline-derived CDR1 and CDR2 are MNHEY and SMNVEV (reference sequence). The ends were cut back, 4 bases at V and 0 bases at J, with 12 bases in the middle. The CDR3 length is 16 residues. As DNA, the CDR3 is TGTGCCAGCAGTTCCCCGACAGACTCAACTAATGAAAAACTGTTTTTT. It specifies CASSSPTDSTNEKLFF.

This clone was detected only once. CDR3 sequence: CASSQDRTGVAKNIQYF. CDR3 sequence (DNA): TGCGCCAGCAGCCAAGATAGAACAGGGGTAGCCAAAAACATTCAGTACTTC. The rearrangement joins TRBV4-3 to TRBJ2-4, with 7 bases matching TRBD1. Germline CDR1 is LGHNA and CDR2 is YSLEER. CDR3 length equals 17 residues. V was pared by 0 bases and J by 0 bases, with 5 bases of the junction left unmatched.

The genes are TRBV7-3 and TRBJ2-1; D remains unclear. V lost 5 bases to trimming and J lost 6 bases, with 11 bases between them. Germline V gene data show CDR1 as SGHTA and CDR2 as FQGTGA. There are 13 residues in the CDR3. This CDR3 is CASSRIPGNEQFF. The CDR3 DNA follows: TGTGCCAGCAGCCGGATTCCGGGCAATGAGCAGTTCTTC. Together with reference TRBV7-3 and TRBJ2-1, the CDR3 gives the full variable domain: GAGVSQTPSNKVTEKGKYVELRCDPISGHTALYWYRQSLGQGPEFLIYFQGTGAADDSGLPNDRFFAVRPEGSVSTLKIQRTERGDSAVYLCASSRIPGNEQFFGPGTRLTVL.

The V call is TRBV15, the J call TRBJ2-7; no definite D call. The CDR3 contains 14 residues. Germline CDR1 LNHNV, CDR2 YYDKDF (reference sequence). The V and J ends lost 0 bases and 8 bases respectively, with 14 bases between them. Written as DNA, the CDR3 is TGTGCCACCAGCAGAGATCAGGCTGGGTCACAGCAGTACTTC. Protein product: CATSRDQAGSQQYF.

This chain joins TRBV15 and TRBJ1-5, with 7 nucleotides matching TRBD1. This CDR3 spans 16 amino acids. V lost 1 base, J lost 5 bases, and 8 bases stayed unmatched. Germline CDR1 is LNHNV and CDR2 is YYDKDF (reference sequence). CDR3 sequence (DNA): TGTGCCACCAGCAGAGGAACAGGGGATTACGATCAGCCCCAGCATTTT. This encodes CATSRGTGDYDQPQHF.

The V and J genes are TRBV2 and TRBJ1-5; D is possibly TRBD1 (5 bases). Trimming removed 3 bases at V and 4 bases at J, with 13 bases between. This CDR3 spans 15 amino acids. From germline, CDR1 is SNHLY and CDR2 FYNNEI. CDR3 DNA sequence: TGTGCCAGCAGTGACGGCAGGGCGAATAATCAGCCCCAGCATTTT. Translation: CASSDGRANNQPQHF.

This chain uses TRBV6-5 with TRBJ2-7; D might be TRBD2 (6 bases). Per germline, CDR1 MNHEY and CDR2 SVGAGI. V lost 5 bases and J 2 bases, leaving 16 bases between the germline ends. The CDR3 length is 15 residues. CDR3 region: CASSLSGGAPYEQYF. CDR3 bases: TGTGCCAGCAGTCTTTCCGGCGGGGCCCCCTACGAGCAGTACTTC.

This chain links TRBV19 with TRBJ2-1, with D perhaps TRBD2 (5 bases). There are 16 residues in the CDR3. From germline, CDR1 is LNHDA and CDR2 SQIVND (reference sequence). V lost 4 bases to trimming and J lost 0 bases, with 13 bases between them. CDR3 DNA sequence: TGTGCCAGTAGTACTGCTCTTGGGAGCTCCTACAATGAGCAGTTCTTC. It translates to CASSTALGSSYNEQFF.

The chain is built from TRBV19 and TRBJ2-2, with 9 nucleotides matching TRBD1. The CDR3 loop spans 16 amino acids. The V gene's germline CDR1 is LNHDA and CDR2 SQIVND (reference sequence). The J segment lost 2 bases and the V segment lost 3 bases, leaving 4 bases of the junction unmatched. The CDR3 here is CASSIGQGRNTGELFF. CDR3 nucleotide sequence: TGTGCCAGTAGTATCGGACAGGGGAGAAACACCGGGGAGCTGTTTTTT.